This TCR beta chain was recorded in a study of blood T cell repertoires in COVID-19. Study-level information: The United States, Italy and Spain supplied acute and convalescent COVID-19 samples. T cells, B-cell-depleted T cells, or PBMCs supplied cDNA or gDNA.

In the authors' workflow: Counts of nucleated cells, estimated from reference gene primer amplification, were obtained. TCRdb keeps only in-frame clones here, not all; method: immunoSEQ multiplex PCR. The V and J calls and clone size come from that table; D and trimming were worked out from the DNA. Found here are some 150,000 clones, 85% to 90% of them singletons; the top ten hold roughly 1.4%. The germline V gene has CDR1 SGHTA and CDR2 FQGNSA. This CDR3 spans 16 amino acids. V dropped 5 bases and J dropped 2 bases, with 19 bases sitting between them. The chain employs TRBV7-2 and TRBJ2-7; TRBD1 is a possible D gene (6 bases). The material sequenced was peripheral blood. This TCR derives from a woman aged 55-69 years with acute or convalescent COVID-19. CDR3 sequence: CASSHQQGLIPYEQYF. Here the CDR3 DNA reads TGTGCCAGCAGCCATCAACAGGGTCTGATACCCTACGAGCAGTACTTC.